Listed here are 3 T cell receptor beta chains from one sample, sequenced in a study of blood T cell repertoires in COVID-19. Clones were read by immunoSEQ multiplex PCR, and TCRdb kept only the in-frame ones, dropping some. Of a few hundred thousand clones detected, 84% appear once; the ten largest clones hold approximately 20%. The sequenced sample consisted of peripheral blood. The receptors here all came from a man younger than 45 with active or convalescent COVID-19.

V gene TRBV30 combines with J gene TRBJ1-3; D gene unclear. This CDR3 has 13 residues. Between the trimmed V and J ends, which lost 7 bases and 0 bases, there was a span of 10 bases. Germline CDR1 reads GTSNPN; CDR2 reads SVGIG (reference sequence). CDR3 region: CASRIGSGNTIYF. In DNA, the CDR3 is TGTGCCTCACGCATCGGCTCTGGAAACACCATATATTTT.

V usage is TRBV10-1 and J usage is TRBJ1-1; 10 positions agree with TRBD1. The CDR3 covers 16 residues. Germline CDR1 reads WNHNN; CDR2 reads SYGVQD (reference sequence). V lost 5 bases and J lost 7; bases outside the gene matches: 13. Written as DNA, the CDR3 is TGCGCCAGCAGTCCGGCAAGGACAGGGGGGTTCAATGAAGCTTTCTTT. Protein: CASSPARTGGFNEAFF.

The chain has TRBV24-1 and TRBJ1-5, with a weak D call TRBD1 (6 bases). The CDR3 is 12 residues long. CDR1 and CDR2 (germline): KGHDR, SFDVKD. Trimming removed 9 bases at V and 6 bases at J, with 11 bases between. In DNA form, the CDR3 reads TGTGCCACCGGCGGGGGGCCTCAGCCCCAGCATTTT. Encoded protein: CATGGGPQPQHF.